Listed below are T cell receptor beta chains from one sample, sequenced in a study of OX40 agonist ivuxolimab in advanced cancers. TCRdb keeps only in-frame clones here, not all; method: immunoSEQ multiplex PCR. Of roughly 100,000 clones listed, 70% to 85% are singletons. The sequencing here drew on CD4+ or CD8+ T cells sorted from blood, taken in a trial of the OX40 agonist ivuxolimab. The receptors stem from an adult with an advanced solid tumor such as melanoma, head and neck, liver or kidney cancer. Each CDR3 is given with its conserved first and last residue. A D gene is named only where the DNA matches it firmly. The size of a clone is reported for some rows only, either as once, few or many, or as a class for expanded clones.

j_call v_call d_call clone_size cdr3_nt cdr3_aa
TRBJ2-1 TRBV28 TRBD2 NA TGTGCCAGCAGGCCGGGACTACTTTTCTACAATGAGCAGTTCTTC CASRPGLLFYNEQFF
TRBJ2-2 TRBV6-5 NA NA TGTGCCAGCAGTTACGGGGCAAACACCGGGGAGCTGTTTTTT CASSYGANTGELFF
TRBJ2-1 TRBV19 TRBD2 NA TGTGCCAGTAGTAATGGCGGGAGTATCTATGAGCAGTTCTTC CASSNGGSIYEQFF
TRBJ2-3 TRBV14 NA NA TGTGCCAGCAGCCTCATCCCTCTGGAGCAGTATTTT CASSLIPLEQYF
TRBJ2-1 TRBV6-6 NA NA TGTGCCAGCGAGGGCAGGTCGGACGACAATGAGCAGTTCTTC CASEGRSDDNEQFF
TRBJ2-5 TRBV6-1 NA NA TGTGCCAGCAGAGGGGTCCTAAAGGGAGAGACCCAGTACTTC CASRGVLKGETQYF
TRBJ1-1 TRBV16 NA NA TGTGCCAGCAGCCAAAATGTCGGCCGAAGGGACACTGAAGCTTTCTTT CASSQNVGRRDTEAFF
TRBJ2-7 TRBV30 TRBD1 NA TGTGCCTGGAGTGTGGGGTGGGGACAGGGGGGCGACGAGCAGTACTTC CAWSVGWGQGGDEQYF
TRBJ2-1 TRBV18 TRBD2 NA TGTGCCAGCTCAGCGACTAGCGGGATCTACAATGAGCAGTTCTTC CASSATSGIYNEQFF
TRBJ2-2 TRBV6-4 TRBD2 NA TGTGCCAGTCAGCGGGACCCGCGAATGGGGGAGCTGTTTTTT CASQRDPRMGELFF
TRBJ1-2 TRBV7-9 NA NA TGTGCCAGCAGTTCCGGGACTCCCGGCTCCAACTATGGCTACACCTTC CASSSGTPGSNYGYTF
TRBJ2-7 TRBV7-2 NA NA TGTGCCAGCAGCTTTCTTGACACTACCTACGAGCAGTACTTC CASSFLDTTYEQYF
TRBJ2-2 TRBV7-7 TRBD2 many TGTGCTAGCAGCTTAGGGAGGACTAGCGGGAGGGCCGTAGGGGACACCGGGGAGCTGTTTTTT CASSLGRTSGRAVGDTGELFF
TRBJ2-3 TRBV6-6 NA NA TGTGCCAGCAGGAACACGCGCACAGATACGCAGTATTTT CASRNTRTDTQYF
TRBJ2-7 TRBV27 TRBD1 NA TGTGCCAGCAGAGAAGGACAGGGTACCTACTACGAGCAGTACTTC CASREGQGTYYEQYF
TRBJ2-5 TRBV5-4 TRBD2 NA TGTGCCAGCAGCCTTTCGGGAGGGCCCCAAGAGACCCAGTACTTC CASSLSGGPQETQYF
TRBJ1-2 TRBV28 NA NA TGTGCCAGCAGTTTTAACCCAAACTATGGCTACACCTTC CASSFNPNYGYTF
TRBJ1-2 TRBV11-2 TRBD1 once TGTGCCAGCAGCTTAGGGGACAGGAAAGATGGCTACACCTTC CASSLGDRKDGYTF
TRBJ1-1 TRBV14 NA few TGTGCCAGCAGCCAAGAATCTATTAACACTGAAGCTTTCTTT CASSQESINTEAFF
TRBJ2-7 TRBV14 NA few TGTGCCAGCAGCCCCAATTCATGGTCCTACGAGCAGTACTTC CASSPNSWSYEQYF
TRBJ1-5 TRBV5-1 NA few TGCGCCAGCAGCTTGGCGGGTAACGGCAATCAGCCCCAGCATTTT CASSLAGNGNQPQHF
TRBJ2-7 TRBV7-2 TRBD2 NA TGTGCCAGCAGCTTACAACTAGCGAGCTACGAGCAGTACTTC CASSLQLASYEQYF
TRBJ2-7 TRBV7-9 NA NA TGTGCCAGCAGCTTGATTGACTGGAACGAGCAGTACTTC CASSLIDWNEQYF
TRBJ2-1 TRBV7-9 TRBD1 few TGTGCCAGCAGCTTAGCGGGACAGAACAATGAGCAGTTCTTC CASSLAGQNNEQFF
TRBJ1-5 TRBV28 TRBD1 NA TGTGCCAGCCGCCCTTATGGACAGGGAGGCTTTCGCAATCAGCCCCAGCATTTT CASRPYGQGGFRNQPQHF
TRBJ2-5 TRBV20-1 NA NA TGCAGTGCTGGTCCGGAAGAGACCCAGTACTTC CSAGPEETQYF
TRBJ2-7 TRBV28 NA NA TGTGCCAGCAGCCTATACGAGCAGTACTTC CASSLYEQYF
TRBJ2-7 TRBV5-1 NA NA TGCGCCAGCAGCATCGACGTCTCCGCCTACGAGCAGTACTTC CASSIDVSAYEQYF